This passage covers 21 T cell receptor beta chains from one sample sequenced in a study of T cell changes during pregnancy in multiple sclerosis. Repertoires were generated with immunoSEQ multiplex PCR, while TCRdb's copy carries only in-frame clones and drops some. The sample holds 70,000 to 75,000 clones, around 90% seen once. Sequences were derived from peripheral blood, sampled in the second trimester of pregnancy. The receptors come from a female donor with multiple sclerosis, enrolled in a pregnancy study.

The chain employs TRBV6-5 and TRBJ2-7; maybe TRBD2 (5 bases). CDR1 is MNHEY and CDR2 is SVGAGI in the germline V gene. The CDR3 covers 14 residues. The V gene lost 8 bases and the J gene lost 7 bases, with 21 bases spanning the gap. CDR3 bases: TGTGCCAGCTTTGTAGGAGTCGGGTCGGGAGAGCAGTACTTC. The encoded protein is CASFVGVGSGEQYF.

This chain connects TRBV11-1 to TRBJ2-3; 7 bases match TRBD2. The V segment lost 3 bases and the J segment 6 bases; nucleotides outside the gene matches: 12. CDR3 length: 16 amino acids. CDR1 is SGHAT, CDR2 FQDESV, per germline (reference sequence). In DNA, the CDR3 is TGTGCCAGCAGCTTGGCTAGCGGAAACCAAGGGGATACGCAGTATTTT. As protein: CASSLASGNQGDTQYF.

The gene calls are TRBV5-1 and TRBJ2-1; TRBD2 agrees at 7 bases. Germline CDR1 is SGHRS and CDR2 is YFSETQ. After removal of 1 base from V and 3 bases from J, the junction contained 10 bases not matched to a gene. The length of the CDR3 is 17 residues. CDR3 sequence reads: CASSLSEGGGSYNEQFF. CDR3 DNA: TGCGCCAGCAGCTTGTCTGAGGGCGGCGGGAGCTACAATGAGCAGTTCTTC.

The rearrangement links TRBV19 to TRBJ2-1, with 10 nucleotides matching TRBD2. Germline V gene lookup returns CDR1 LNHDA and CDR2 SQIVND (reference sequence). The CDR3 loop spans 13 amino acids. J was trimmed by 6 bases and V by 11 bases; bases with no gene match: 7. The DNA of the CDR3 is TGTGCCTCCAAAGCGGGAGGGGGCAATGAGCAGTTCTTC. It translates to CASKAGGGNEQFF. Full variable domain (remainder filled in from reference TRBV19 and TRBJ2-1): DGGITQSPKYLFRKEGQNVTLSCEQNLNHDAMYWYRQDPGQGLRLIYYSQIVNDFQKGDIAEGYSVSREKKESFPLTVTSAQKNPTAFYLCASKAGGGNEQFFGPGTRLTVL.

The V call is TRBV15, the J call TRBJ2-7; TRBD2 matches at 7 bases. From germline, CDR1 is LNHNV and CDR2 YYDKDF (reference sequence). The CDR3 sequence is 12 residues long. Losses at the gene ends were 11 bases for V and 2 bases for J; bases not matched to a gene: 6. The CDR3 loop is CAAGDYTYEQYF. The CDR3 coding sequence is TGTGCCGCCGGGGACTATACCTACGAGCAGTACTTC. Looking up the rest from reference TRBV15 and TRBJ2-7 gives the full variable domain: DAMVIQNPRYQVTQFGKPVTLSCSQTLNHNVMYWYQQKSSQAPKLLFHYYDKDFNNEADTPDNFQSRRPNTSFCFLDIRSPGLGDTAMYLCAAGDYTYEQYFGPGTRLTVT.

The chain is built from TRBV19 and TRBJ2-3; a possible D gene is TRBD1 (6 bases). V was clipped by 3 bases and J by 4 bases, with 14 bases between them. The CDR3 spans 15 residues. Germline-derived CDR1 and CDR2 are LNHDA and SQIVND (reference sequence). The CDR3 DNA is TGTGCCAGTAGTATCGTCCAGGGGAGCCCAGATACGCAGTATTTT. Its protein product is CASSIVQGSPDTQYF.

This rearrangement joins TRBV4-3 to TRBJ2-1; TRBD2 is a possible D gene (6 bases). The ends were cut back, 4 bases at V and 2 bases at J, with 21 bases in the middle. The length of the CDR3 is 18 residues. Germline V gene sequence: CDR1 LGHNA, CDR2 YSLEER. In DNA form, the CDR3 reads TGCGCCAGCAGCCGAGGTGGTACTAGCAGACACACCTACAATGAGCAGTTCTTC. Encoded protein: CASSRGGTSRHTYNEQFF.

The V call is TRBV27, the J call TRBJ1-2, with 8 bases matching TRBD1. The CDR3 loop spans 15 amino acids. Germline V CDR1 and CDR2: MNHEY, SMNVEV (reference sequence). V lost 5 bases and J lost 4; bases outside the gene matches: 9. CDR3 nucleotide sequence: TGTGCCAGCAGTCCCAAACCCGGACAGGGCTATGGCTACACCTTC. Translating gives CASSPKPGQGYGYTF.

CDR3 region: CASSVSLTGRNTEAFF. In DNA, the CDR3 is TGTGCCAGCAGCGTAAGTTTAACAGGCAGGAACACTGAAGCTTTCTTT. This rearrangement joins TRBV9 to TRBJ1-1, with D perhaps TRBD1 (5 bases). Deletions cut 1 base from V and 1 base from J, with 14 bases between. Germline CDR1 is SGDLS and CDR2 is YYNGEE. The CDR3 spans 16 residues. Full variable domain (outside the CDR3, taken from reference TRBV9 and TRBJ1-1): DSGVTQTPKHLITATGQRVTLRCSPRSGDLSVYWYQQSLDQGLQFLIQYYNGEERAKGNILERFSAQQFPDLHSELNLSSLELGDSALYFCASSVSLTGRNTEAFFGQGTRLTVV.

This clone was observed many times. The V and J genes are TRBV6-1 and TRBJ2-3, with 14 bases matching TRBD2. This CDR3 is 15 amino acids long. The V gene's germline CDR1 is MNHNS and CDR2 SASEGT. The V gene end was trimmed by 4 bases and the J gene end by 4 bases; junction bases not matched to a gene: 1. DNA of the CDR3: TGTGCCAGCAGTGGACTAGCGGGGGGGCCAGATACGCAGTATTTT. Translation gives CASSGLAGGPDTQYF.

This chain links TRBV6-5 with TRBJ2-3; the match to TRBD2 covers 8 bases. After removal of 1 base from V and 4 bases from J, the junction contained 4 bases not matched to a gene. The CDR3 is 15 residues long. CDR1 is MNHEY, CDR2 SVGAGI, per germline. CDR3 residues: CASSYFGTSSDTQYF. CDR3 sequence (DNA): TGTGCCAGCAGTTACTTTGGGACTAGTTCAGATACGCAGTATTTT.

The chain combines TRBV7-2 with TRBJ2-3; TRBD1 matches 7 bases. The germline gives CDR1 SGHTA, CDR2 FQGNSA. Germline trimming cut 2 bases from V and 1 base from J; bases unmatched to any gene: 6. The CDR3 runs to 16 residues. The CDR3 DNA is TGTGCCAGCAGCTTAAAGGGGGCGCTTGGCACAGATACGCAGTATTTT. Translation gives CASSLKGALGTDTQYF.

The J gene is TRBJ2-3, the V gene TRBV11-2, with a possible D match to TRBD1 (6 bases). The CDR3 spans 15 residues. Germline lookup yields CDR1 SGHAT and CDR2 FQNNGV. V gave up 5 bases and J gave up 2 bases, with 14 bases separating them. This chain's CDR3 is CASSQDRISTDTQYF. The DNA of the CDR3 is TGTGCCAGCAGCCAAGACAGGATTTCCACAGATACGCAGTATTTT.

The chain links TRBV5-8 to TRBJ2-3; 11 nucleotides line up with TRBD2. Per the germline V gene, CDR1 is SGHTS and CDR2 is YDEGEE. CDR3 length equals 16 residues. V lost 4 bases, J lost 2 bases, and 6 bases stayed unmatched. CDR3 DNA sequence: TGTGCCAGCAGCACCGTAGCGGGGGGGCTCACAGATACGCAGTATTTT. Translated, it gives CASSTVAGGLTDTQYF. Based on the CDR3 plus reference TRBV5-8 and TRBJ2-3, the full variable domain is EAGVTQSPTHLIKTRGQQATLRCSPISGHTSVYWYQQALGLGLQFLLWYDEGEERNRGNFPPRFSGRQFPNYSSELNVNALELEDSALYLCASSTVAGGLTDTQYFGPGTRLTVL.

This clone was found a few times. V gene TRBV2 combines with J gene TRBJ1-6; the match to TRBD1 covers 9 bases. The V gene's germline CDR1 is SNHLY and CDR2 FYNNEI. The CDR3 has 14 residues. V gave up 4 bases and J gave up 13 bases; unmatched junction bases: 8. CDR3 loop: CASSVGTGSHPLHF. CDR3 DNA sequence: TGTGCCAGCAGTGTTGGGACAGGGAGTCATCCCCTCCACTTT.

V is TRBV2 and J is TRBJ2-1, with TRBD2 matching 14 bases. Germline V gives CDR1 SNHLY, CDR2 FYNNEI. J was trimmed by 9 bases and V by 7 bases; bases with no gene match: 11. The CDR3 totals 16 residues. CDR3 bases: TGTGCCAGCAAGGTAGGACTAGCGGGAGGATTGGGTGAGCAGTTCTTC. Translation gives CASKVGLAGGLGEQFF. Full variable domain (missing parts from reference TRBV2 and TRBJ2-1): EPEVTQTPSHQVTQMGQEVILRCVPISNHLYFYWYRQILGQKVEFLVSFYNNEISEKSEIFDDQFSVERPDGSNFTLKIRSTKLEDSAMYFCASKVGLAGGLGEQFFGPGTRLTVL.

The chain uses TRBV7-2 and TRBJ2-7, with TRBD1 matching 8 bases. The trim removed 4 bases at V and 2 bases at J, leaving 7 bases unmatched. This CDR3 region has 15 residues. Germline V gene sequence: CDR1 SGHTA, CDR2 FQGNSA. CDR3 coding DNA: TGTGCCAGCAGCTCAGGGGGGACAGGTACCTACGAGCAGTACTTC. Protein sequence: CASSSGGTGTYEQYF.

J is TRBJ2-7 and V is TRBV4-1; TRBD2 aligns across 10 bases. V lost 0 bases, J lost 2 bases, and 4 bases stayed unmatched. The CDR3 has 16 amino acids. Per the germline V gene, CDR1 is MGHRA and CDR2 is YSYEKL. CDR3 nucleotide sequence: TGCGCCAGCAGCCAAGATCTAGCGGGGGCAACCTACGAGCAGTACTTC. Translated: CASSQDLAGATYEQYF.

This clone has a single count. This chain uses TRBV5-6 with TRBJ2-3; a weak D match, TRBD1 (6 bases). Per the germline V gene, CDR1 is SGHDT and CDR2 is YYEEEE. The CDR3 is 15 residues long. Trimming pared 0 bases from V and 0 bases from J, leaving 8 bases between. The CDR3 reads CASSLVGASTDTQYF. CDR3 bases: TGTGCCAGCAGCTTGGTGGGGGCTAGCACAGATACGCAGTATTTT.

This clone showed up just once. This rearrangement joins TRBV6-1 to TRBJ1-1; D is possibly TRBD1 (6 bases). The CDR3 consists of 15 residues. The germline gives CDR1 MNHNS, CDR2 SASEGT. V was shortened by 3 bases and J by 1 base, with 12 bases between the two germline ends. The CDR3 region is CASSEDSLGNTEAFF. The DNA for the CDR3 is TGTGCCAGCAGTGAGGACAGCCTCGGGAACACTGAAGCTTTCTTT.

The chain recombines TRBV20-1 with TRBJ1-1; D remains unclear. Looked up from germline, CDR1 is DFQATT and CDR2 is SNEGSKA (reference sequence). The V end lost 5 bases, the J end lost 11 bases, and 12 bases lay between the germline ends. The CDR3 covers 10 residues. The CDR3 here is CSAASGGAFF. The CDR3 DNA reads as TGCAGTGCTGCCAGCGGTGGGGCTTTCTTT.